This T cell receptor beta chain was sequenced during a study of blood T cell repertoires in COVID-19. Study-wide background: PBMCs, B-cell-depleted T cells, or T cells were the source of the cDNA or gDNA that made up the material.

The authors' processing: It was from reference gene primer amplification that nucleated cell counts were estimated. Only in-frame clones appear in the TCRdb table, and some are missing; sequencing was by immunoSEQ multiplex PCR. V, J and clone size derive from that table, while D and trimming were established from the DNA sequence. In the table there are under 45,000 clones, about 89% of which are singletons. Sequences were obtained from peripheral blood. The TCR originated in a human donor in a cohort sampled during active COVID-19.

The CDR3 coding sequence is TGTGCCAGCTCACCCGGGGGAACTTACGAGCAGTACTTC. Translating gives CASSPGGTYEQYF. J is TRBJ2-7 and V is TRBV18, with D tentatively TRBD2 (6 bases). The CDR3 totals 13 residues. Germline loops: CDR1 KGHSH, CDR2 LQKENI. The germline V and J ends were trimmed by 3 bases and 4 bases, with 10 bases remaining between them.